This T cell receptor beta chain was retrieved from a study of blood T cells in healthy people across ages. Study outcomes and limitations: Correlation between TCR beta diversity and naive T cell percentage was strong. No one knew whether donors had CMV, which possibly confounded expanded clonotype changes.

As concerns this clonotype: Its antigen remains unidentified.

The CDR3 has 15 residues. The germline V gene encodes CDR1 SGHTA and CDR2 FQGNSA. V lost 6 bases to trimming and J lost 8 bases; unmatched junction nucleotides: 12. A second about 7 to 11 cycle PCR used barcoded and J-beta primers. The template-switch adaptor, which had 12 random nucleotides, put a tag on each cDNA molecule. CDR3-containing paired-end reads numbered at least 2.5 million in each sample. TCRdb ran MiXCR on the 5' RACE reads and lists one entry per CDR3 protein. The repertoire consists of about 1.8 million distinct CDR3 sequences, with about 49% occurring once and the leading ten covering over 2%.

This receptor was identified in a woman in her thirties or forties in good health. The chain links TRBV7-2 to TRBJ2-1; 8 bases fit TRBD2. Specimen: blood. The CDR3 sequence: CASRQAGAYKDEQFF. CDR3 in DNA: TGTGCCAGCAGACAAGCGGGGGCCTATAAGGATGAGCAGTTCTTC.